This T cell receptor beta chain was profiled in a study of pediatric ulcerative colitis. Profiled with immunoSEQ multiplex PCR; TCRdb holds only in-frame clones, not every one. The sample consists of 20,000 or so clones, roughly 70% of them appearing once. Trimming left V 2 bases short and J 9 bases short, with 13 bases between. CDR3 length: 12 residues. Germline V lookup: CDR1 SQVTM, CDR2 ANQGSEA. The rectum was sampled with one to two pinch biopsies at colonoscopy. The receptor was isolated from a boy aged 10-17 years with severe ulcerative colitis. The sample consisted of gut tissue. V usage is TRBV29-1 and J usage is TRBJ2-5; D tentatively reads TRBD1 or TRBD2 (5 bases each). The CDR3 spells CSVELGPWAQYF. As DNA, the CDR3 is TGCAGCGTTGAACTGGGACCATGGGCCCAGTACTTC.